The 4 T cell receptor beta chains in this list originate from one sample, sequenced in a study of shared clonotypes between healthy human individuals. The naive CD8 subset, CD45RO-negative cells positively selected for CCR7, excluded terminally differentiated effector memory CD45RA+ cells. The protocol was immunoSEQ multiplex PCR, while the TCRdb copy is restricted to in-frame clones and leaves out a portion. The sample contains around 650,000 clones, about 95% of which appear only once. The source material was naive CD8+ T cells sorted from blood. The source of these receptors is a woman aged 30 to 39 in good health.

V and J are TRBV27 and TRBJ2-7; a possible D gene is TRBD1 (6 bases). V was trimmed by 5 bases and J by 2 bases, leaving 13 bases between them. This CDR3 has 14 amino acids. The V gene's germline CDR1 is MNHEY and CDR2 SMNVEV (reference sequence). This chain's CDR3 is CASSPRSGAYEQYF. The CDR3 nucleotides are TGTGCCAGCAGTCCACGCTCAGGGGCCTACGAGCAGTACTTC.

This clone was recorded a few times. The rearrangement uses TRBV10-2 and TRBJ1-2; the D gene is possibly TRBD1 (6 bases). The ends were cut back, 3 bases at V and 7 bases at J, with 12 bases in the middle. This CDR3 comprises 13 residues. Germline values: CDR1 WSHSY, CDR2 SAAADI. The CDR3 sequence: CASSEGGGSGYTF. As DNA, the CDR3 is TGCGCCAGCAGTGAAGGAGGGGGTTCTGGCTACACCTTC.

The chain carries TRBV28 and TRBJ1-4, with 8 bases matching TRBD1. Looked up from germline, CDR1 is MDHEN and CDR2 is SYDVKM. Trimming took 7 bases from V and 7 from J; bases not matched to a gene: 8. The CDR3 is 14 amino acids. CDR3 sequence (DNA): TGTGCCAGCAATATGGACAGGGAACGTGAAAAACTGTTTTTT. It specifies CASNMDREREKLFF.

The chain joins TRBV11-2 to TRBJ2-1, with a weak D call TRBD2 (5 bases). This CDR3 has 16 amino acids. Germline V gene sequence: CDR1 SGHAT, CDR2 FQNNGV. Trimming pared 2 bases from V and 4 bases from J, leaving 15 bases between. CDR3 loop: CASSLNPLRDYNEQFF. For the CDR3, the DNA is TGTGCCAGCAGCTTAAATCCTCTGAGGGATTACAATGAGCAGTTCTTC.